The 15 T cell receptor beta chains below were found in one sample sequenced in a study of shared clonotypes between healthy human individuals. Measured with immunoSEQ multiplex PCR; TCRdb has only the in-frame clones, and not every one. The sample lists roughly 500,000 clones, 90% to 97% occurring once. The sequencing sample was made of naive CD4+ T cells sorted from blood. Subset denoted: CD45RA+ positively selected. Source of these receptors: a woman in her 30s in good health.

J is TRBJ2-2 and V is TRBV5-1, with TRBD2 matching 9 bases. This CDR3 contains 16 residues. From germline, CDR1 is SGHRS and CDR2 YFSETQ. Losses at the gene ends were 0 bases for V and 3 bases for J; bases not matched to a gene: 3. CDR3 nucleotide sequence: TGCGCCAGCAGCTTGGTAGCGGGAGCGGACACCGGGGAGCTGTTTTTT. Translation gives CASSLVAGADTGELFF.

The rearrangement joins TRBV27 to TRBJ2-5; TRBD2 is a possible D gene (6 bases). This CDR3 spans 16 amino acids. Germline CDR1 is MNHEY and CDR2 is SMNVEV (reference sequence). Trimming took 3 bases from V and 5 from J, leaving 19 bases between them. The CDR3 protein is CASSLQAGLRRETQYF. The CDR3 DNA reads TGTGCCAGCAGTTTGCAGGCGGGACTCCGGAGGGAGACCCAGTACTTC.

The CDR3 here is CASSSTILSGVGETQYF. CDR3 bases: TGTGCCAGCAGCTCTACTATCCTTTCGGGGGTGGGAGAGACCCAGTACTTC. This chain connects TRBV11-1 to TRBJ2-5, with D possibly matching TRBD2 (6 bases). This CDR3 is 17 amino acids long. CDR1 is SGHAT and CDR2 is FQDESV in the germline V gene (reference sequence). V lost 4 bases to trimming and J lost 4 bases, with 22 bases between them.

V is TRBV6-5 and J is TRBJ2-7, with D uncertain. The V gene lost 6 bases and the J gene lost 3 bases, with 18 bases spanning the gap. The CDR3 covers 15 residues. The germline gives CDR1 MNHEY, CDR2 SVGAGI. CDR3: CASSPLGDFGYEQYF. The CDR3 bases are TGTGCCAGCAGCCCCCTTGGGGATTTTGGCTACGAGCAGTACTTC.

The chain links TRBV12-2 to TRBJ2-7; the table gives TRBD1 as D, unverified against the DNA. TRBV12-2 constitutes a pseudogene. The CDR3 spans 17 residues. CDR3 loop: CASRPRRTGVGPYEQYF. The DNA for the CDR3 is TGTGCAAGTCGCCCCCGTCGCACAGGGGTTGGGCCCTACGAGCAGTACTTC.

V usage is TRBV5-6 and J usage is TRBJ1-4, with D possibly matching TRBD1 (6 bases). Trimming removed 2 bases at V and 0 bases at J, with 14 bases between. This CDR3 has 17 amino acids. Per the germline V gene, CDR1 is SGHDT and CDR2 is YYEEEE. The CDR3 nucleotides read TGTGCCAGCAGCTTTTTCCGGACAGCGGCAACTAATGAAAAACTGTTTTTT. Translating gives CASSFFRTAATNEKLFF.

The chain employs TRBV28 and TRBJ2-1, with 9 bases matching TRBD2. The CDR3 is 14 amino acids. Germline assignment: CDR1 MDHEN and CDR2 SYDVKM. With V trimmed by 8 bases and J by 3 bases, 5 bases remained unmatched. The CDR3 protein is CASCRTSDYNEQFF. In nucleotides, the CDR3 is TGTGCCAGCTGTAGGACTAGCGACTACAATGAGCAGTTCTTC.

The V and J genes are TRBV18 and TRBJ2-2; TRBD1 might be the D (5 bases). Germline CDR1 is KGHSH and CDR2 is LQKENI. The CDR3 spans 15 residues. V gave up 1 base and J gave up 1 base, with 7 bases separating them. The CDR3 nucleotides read TGTGCCAGCTCACCACTAAGGGGGAACACCGGGGAGCTGTTTTTT. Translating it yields CASSPLRGNTGELFF.

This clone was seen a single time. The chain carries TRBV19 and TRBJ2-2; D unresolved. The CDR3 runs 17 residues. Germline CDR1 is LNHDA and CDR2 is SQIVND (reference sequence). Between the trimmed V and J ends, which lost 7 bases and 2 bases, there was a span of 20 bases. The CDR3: CASTSQGKGKNTGELFF. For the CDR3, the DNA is TGTGCCAGTACCTCCCAAGGAAAAGGGAAAAACACCGGGGAGCTGTTTTTT.

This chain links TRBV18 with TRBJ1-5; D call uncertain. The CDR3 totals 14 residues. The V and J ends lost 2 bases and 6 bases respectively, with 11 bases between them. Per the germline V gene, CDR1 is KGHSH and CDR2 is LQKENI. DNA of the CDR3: TGTGCCAGCTCACCAGAAGGTAGCGGTCAGCCCCAGCATTTT. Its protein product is CASSPEGSGQPQHF.

CDR3 region: CASSQDTTGVSNQPQHF. CDR3 DNA sequence: TGCGCCAGCAGCCAAGATACAACAGGCGTGAGCAATCAGCCCCAGCATTTT. V gene TRBV4-1 combines with J gene TRBJ1-5; possibly TRBD1 for D (5 bases). The germline V and J ends were trimmed by 0 bases and 1 base, with 13 bases remaining between them. CDR1 is MGHRA and CDR2 is YSYEKL in the germline V gene. The CDR3 loop spans 17 amino acids.

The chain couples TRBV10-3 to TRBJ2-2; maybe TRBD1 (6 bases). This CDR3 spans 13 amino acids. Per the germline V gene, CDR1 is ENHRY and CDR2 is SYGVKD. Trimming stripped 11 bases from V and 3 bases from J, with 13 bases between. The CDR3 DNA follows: TGTGCCCTGAACAGGGTAGACACCGGGGAGCTGTTTTTT. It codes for CALNRVDTGELFF.

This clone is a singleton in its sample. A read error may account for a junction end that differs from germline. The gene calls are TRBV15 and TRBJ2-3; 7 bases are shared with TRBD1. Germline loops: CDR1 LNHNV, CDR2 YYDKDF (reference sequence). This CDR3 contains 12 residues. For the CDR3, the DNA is TGTGCCACCAGCAGAGGGACAGGTACGCAGTATTTT. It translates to CATSRGTGTQYF.

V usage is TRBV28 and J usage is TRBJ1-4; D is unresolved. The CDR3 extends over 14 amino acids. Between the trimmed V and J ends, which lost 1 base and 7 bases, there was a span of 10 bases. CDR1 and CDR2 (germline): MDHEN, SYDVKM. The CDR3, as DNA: TGTGCCAGCAGTTTATCGGACTCTACTGAAAAACTGTTTTTT. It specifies CASSLSDSTEKLFF.

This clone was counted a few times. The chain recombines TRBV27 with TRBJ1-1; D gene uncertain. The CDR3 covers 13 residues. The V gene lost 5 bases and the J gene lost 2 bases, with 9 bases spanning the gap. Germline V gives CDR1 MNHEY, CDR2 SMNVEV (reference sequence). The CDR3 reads CASSLTINTEAFF. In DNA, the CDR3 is TGTGCCAGCAGTCTCACCATCAACACTGAAGCTTTCTTT.